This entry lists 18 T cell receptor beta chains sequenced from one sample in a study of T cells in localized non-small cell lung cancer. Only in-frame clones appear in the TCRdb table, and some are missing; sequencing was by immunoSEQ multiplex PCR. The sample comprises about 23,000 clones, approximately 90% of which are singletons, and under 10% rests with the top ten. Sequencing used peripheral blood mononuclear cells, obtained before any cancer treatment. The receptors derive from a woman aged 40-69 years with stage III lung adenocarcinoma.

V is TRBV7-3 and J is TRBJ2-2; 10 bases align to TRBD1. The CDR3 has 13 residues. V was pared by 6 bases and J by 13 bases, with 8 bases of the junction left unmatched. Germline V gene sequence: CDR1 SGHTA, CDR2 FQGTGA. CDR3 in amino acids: CASSNGRDRGLFF. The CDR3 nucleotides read TGTGCCAGCAGTAACGGGCGGGACAGGGGGCTGTTTTTT.

CDR3 amino acids: CASRDRETIGSYNEQFF. The CDR3 coding sequence is TGTGCCAGTAGGGACAGGGAAACGATAGGCTCCTACAATGAGCAGTTCTTC. The rearrangement joins TRBV19 to TRBJ2-1, with TRBD1 matching over 8 bases. There are 17 residues in the CDR3. Germline V gene sequence: CDR1 LNHDA, CDR2 SQIVND (reference sequence). The V segment lost 6 bases and the J segment 0 bases; nucleotides outside the gene matches: 10. Full variable domain (rest looked up from reference TRBV19 and TRBJ2-1): DGGITQSPKYLFRKEGQNVTLSCEQNLNHDAMYWYRQDPGQGLRLIYYSQIVNDFQKGDIAEGYSVSREKKESFPLTVTSAQKNPTAFYLCASRDRETIGSYNEQFFGPGTRLTVL.

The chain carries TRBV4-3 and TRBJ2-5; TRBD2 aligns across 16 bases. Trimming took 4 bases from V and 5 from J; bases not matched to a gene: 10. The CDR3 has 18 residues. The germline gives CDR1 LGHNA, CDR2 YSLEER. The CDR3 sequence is CASSRTGTSGGAYETQYF. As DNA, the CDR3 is TGCGCCAGCAGCCGGACCGGGACTAGCGGGGGGGCCTACGAGACCCAGTACTTC.

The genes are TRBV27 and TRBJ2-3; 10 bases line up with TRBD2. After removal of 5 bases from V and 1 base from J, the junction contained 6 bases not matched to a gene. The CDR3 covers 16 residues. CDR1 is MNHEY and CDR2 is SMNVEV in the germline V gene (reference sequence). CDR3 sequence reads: CASSVLTSGRTDTQYF. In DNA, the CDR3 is TGTGCCAGCAGTGTCCTGACTAGCGGGCGCACAGATACGCAGTATTTT.

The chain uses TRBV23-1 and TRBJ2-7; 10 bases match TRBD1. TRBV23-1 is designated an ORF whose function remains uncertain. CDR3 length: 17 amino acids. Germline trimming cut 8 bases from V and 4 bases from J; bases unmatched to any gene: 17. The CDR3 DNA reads TGCGCCAGCCCAACCGTGGGACAGGGGTGCGTGGTGTACGAGCAGTACTTC. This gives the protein CASPTVGQGCVVYEQYF.

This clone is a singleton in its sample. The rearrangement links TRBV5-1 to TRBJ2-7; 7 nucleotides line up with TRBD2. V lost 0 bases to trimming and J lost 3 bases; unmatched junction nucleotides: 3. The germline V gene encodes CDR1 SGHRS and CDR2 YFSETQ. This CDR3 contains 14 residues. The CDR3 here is CASSLGAGRYEQYF. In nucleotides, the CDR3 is TGCGCCAGCAGCTTGGGAGCGGGACGCTACGAGCAGTACTTC.

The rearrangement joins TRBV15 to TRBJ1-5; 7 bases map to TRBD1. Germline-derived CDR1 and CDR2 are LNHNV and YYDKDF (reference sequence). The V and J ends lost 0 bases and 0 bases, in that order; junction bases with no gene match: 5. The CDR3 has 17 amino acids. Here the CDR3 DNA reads TGTGCCACCAGCAGAGATGGGACAGCGAATAGCAATCAGCCCCAGCATTTT. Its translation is CATSRDGTANSNQPQHF. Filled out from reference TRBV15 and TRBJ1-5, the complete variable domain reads DAMVIQNPRYQVTQFGKPVTLSCSQTLNHNVMYWYQQKSSQAPKLLFHYYDKDFNNEADTPDNFQSRRPNTSFCFLDIRSPGLGDTAMYLCATSRDGTANSNQPQHFGDGTRLSIL.

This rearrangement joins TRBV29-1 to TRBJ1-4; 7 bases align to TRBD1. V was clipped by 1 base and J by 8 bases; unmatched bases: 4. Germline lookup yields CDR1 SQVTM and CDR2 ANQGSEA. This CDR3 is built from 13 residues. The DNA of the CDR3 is TGCAGCGTTGAAGGGGACAGTGGGGAAAAACTGTTTTTT. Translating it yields CSVEGDSGEKLFF.

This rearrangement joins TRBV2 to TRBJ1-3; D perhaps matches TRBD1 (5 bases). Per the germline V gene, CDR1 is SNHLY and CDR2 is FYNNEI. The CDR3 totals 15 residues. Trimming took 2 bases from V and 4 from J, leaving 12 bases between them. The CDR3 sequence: CASSEQGIWGNTIYF. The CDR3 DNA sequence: TGTGCCAGCAGTGAACAGGGAATTTGGGGAAACACCATATATTTT.

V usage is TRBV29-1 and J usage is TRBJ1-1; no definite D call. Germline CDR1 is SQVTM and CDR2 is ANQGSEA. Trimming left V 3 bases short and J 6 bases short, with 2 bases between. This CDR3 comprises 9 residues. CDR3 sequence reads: CSVDAEAFF. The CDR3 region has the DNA TGCAGCGTTGATGCTGAAGCTTTCTTT.

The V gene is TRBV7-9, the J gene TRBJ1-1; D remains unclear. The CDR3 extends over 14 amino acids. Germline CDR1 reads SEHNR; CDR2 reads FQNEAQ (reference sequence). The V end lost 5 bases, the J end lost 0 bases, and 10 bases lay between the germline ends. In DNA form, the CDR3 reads TGTGCCAGCAGCAAGGACCTGGTGAACACTGAAGCTTTCTTT. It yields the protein CASSKDLVNTEAFF.

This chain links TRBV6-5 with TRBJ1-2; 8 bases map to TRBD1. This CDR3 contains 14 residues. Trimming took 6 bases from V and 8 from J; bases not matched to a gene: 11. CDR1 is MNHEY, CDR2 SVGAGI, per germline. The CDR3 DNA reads TGTGCCAGCAGGGCGACAGGGGAGGCCTCCGGCTACACCTTC. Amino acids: CASRATGEASGYTF.

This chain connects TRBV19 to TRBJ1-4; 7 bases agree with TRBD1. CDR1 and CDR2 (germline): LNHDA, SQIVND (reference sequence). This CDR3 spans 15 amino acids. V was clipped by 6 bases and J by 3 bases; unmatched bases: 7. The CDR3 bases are TGTGCCAGTAGCTGGGGACAGATATCTAATGAAAAACTGTTTTTT. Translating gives CASSWGQISNEKLFF.

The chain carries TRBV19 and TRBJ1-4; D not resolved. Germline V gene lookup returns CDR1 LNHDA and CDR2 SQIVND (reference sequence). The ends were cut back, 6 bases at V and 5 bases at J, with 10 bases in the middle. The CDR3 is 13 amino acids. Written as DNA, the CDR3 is TGTGCCAGTAGGGAGGGCCAGAATGAAAAACTGTTTTTT. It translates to CASREGQNEKLFF.

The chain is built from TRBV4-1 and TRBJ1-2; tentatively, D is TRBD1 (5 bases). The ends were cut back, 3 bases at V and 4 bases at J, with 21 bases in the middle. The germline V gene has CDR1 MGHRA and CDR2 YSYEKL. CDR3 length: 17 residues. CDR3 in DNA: TGCGCCAGCAGCCATTCGGGGCGAGATCATTCCAGCTATGGCTACACCTTC. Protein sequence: CASSHSGRDHSSYGYTF.

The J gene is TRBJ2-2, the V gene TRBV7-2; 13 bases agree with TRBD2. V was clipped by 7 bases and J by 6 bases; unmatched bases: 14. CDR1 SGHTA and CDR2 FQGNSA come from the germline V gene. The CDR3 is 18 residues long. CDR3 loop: CASNPGLAGRGFAGELFF. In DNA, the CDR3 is TGTGCCAGCAATCCGGGACTAGCGGGAAGGGGATTCGCCGGGGAGCTGTTTTTT. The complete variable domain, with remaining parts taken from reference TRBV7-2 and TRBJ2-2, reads GAGVSQSPSNKVTEKGKDVELRCDPISGHTALYWYRQSLGQGLEFLIYFQGNSAPDKSGLPSDRFSAERTGGSVSTLTIQRTQQEDSAVYLCASNPGLAGRGFAGELFFGEGSRLTVL.

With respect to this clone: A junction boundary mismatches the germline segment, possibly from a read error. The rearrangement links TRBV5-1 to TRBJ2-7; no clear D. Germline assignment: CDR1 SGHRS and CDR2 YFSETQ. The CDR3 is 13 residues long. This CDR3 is CASSFLSGYEQYF. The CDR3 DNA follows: TGTGCCAGCAGCTTCTTGTCTGGCTACGAGCAGTACTTC.

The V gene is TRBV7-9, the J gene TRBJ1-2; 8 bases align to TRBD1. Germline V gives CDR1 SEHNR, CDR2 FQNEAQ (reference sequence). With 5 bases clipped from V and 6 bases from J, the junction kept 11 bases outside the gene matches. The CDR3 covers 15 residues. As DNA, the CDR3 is TGTGCCAGCAGCCCTAGGGCGACAGGGGCGGATGGCTACACCTTC. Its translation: CASSPRATGADGYTF.